This paragraph covers one T cell receptor beta chain sequence. Its antigen is unknown. This entry comes from a study of monozygotic twins with inflammatory bowel disease. Germline V gene lookup returns CDR1 LGHDT and CDR2 YNNKEL (reference sequence). CDR3 length: 14 amino acids. The template switching step added UMIs that contained a 6-nucleotide sample barcode. TCRdb re-analyzed the 5' RACE reads; it lists each CDR3 protein once, without DNA. Its table records over 350,000 distinct CDR3 sequences. Collection yielded approximately 2.3 ml of blood per donor. Whole-study findings and limits: Telling apart the different T cell subtypes was not possible.

Sequencing input: blood. The source is a human donor with ulcerative colitis or Crohn's disease, or a healthy co-twin of an affected twin (not recorded which). The chain links TRBV3-1 to TRBJ2-1. This CDR3 reads CASSQVTPNNEQFF.